One sample yielded the 30 T cell receptor beta chains listed below, sequenced in a study of OX40 agonist ivuxolimab in advanced cancers. Library prep was done by the immunoSEQ multiplex PCR assay. TCRdb stores this immuneACCESS table with in-frame sequences only. Part of the clones is absent; in the studies checked, under half of the shortfall reflects unresolved V genes, and no reason is known for the rest. The sample includes about 35,000 clones, with 70% to 85% observed a single time. The ten largest clones add up to approximately 14% of the sample. The sequencing used CD4+ or CD8+ T cells sorted from blood, collected in a trial of the OX40 agonist ivuxolimab. Receptor source: an adult with an advanced solid tumor such as melanoma, head and neck, liver or kidney cancer.

This sequence joins TRBV7-2 and TRBJ2-1, with D tentatively TRBD2 (6 bases). Germline CDR1 is SGHTA and CDR2 is FQGNSA. V lost 3 bases, J lost 8 bases, and 14 bases lay in between. The CDR3 loop spans 14 amino acids. In nucleotides, the CDR3 is TGTGCCAGCAGCTTGGACTACCGAAGCGATGAGCAGTTCTTC. Encoded protein: CASSLDYRSDEQFF.

The chain links TRBV6-6 to TRBJ2-7; D may correspond to TRBD1 or TRBD2 (7 bases each). Trimming took off 7 bases at V and 6 bases at J, with 13 bases between the two ends. The germline V gene encodes CDR1 MNHNY and CDR2 SVGAGI (reference sequence). This CDR3 is built from 12 residues. The CDR3 reads CASTQGGREQYF. The CDR3, as DNA: TGTGCCAGCACTCAGGGGGGGCGCGAGCAGTACTTC.

The rearrangement joins TRBV6-1 to TRBJ2-4; tentatively, D is TRBD2 (6 bases). With 0 bases removed from V and 10 bases from J, the gap between germline ends came to 10 bases. The CDR3 is made up of 13 amino acids. From germline, CDR1 is MNHNS and CDR2 SASEGT. This CDR3 is CASSEATRWIQYF. CDR3 DNA sequence: TGTGCCAGCAGTGAAGCGACTAGGTGGATTCAGTACTTC.

The chain joins TRBV7-6 to TRBJ1-5, with 7 bases identical to TRBD1. There are 18 residues in the CDR3. Germline V CDR1 and CDR2: SGHVS, FNYEAQ. V shed 1 base and J 5 bases; nucleotides not matched to a gene: 14. CDR3 protein: CASSLESGTAITHQPQHF. The CDR3 DNA reads as TGTGCCAGCAGCTTAGAATCGGGGACAGCCATTACCCATCAGCCCCAGCATTTT.

A note on this clone: This CDR3 is also generated by other DNA sequences in the sample. The J gene is TRBJ2-3, the V gene TRBV2; D possibly matches TRBD1 or TRBD2 (5 bases each). V lost 8 bases and J lost 0, with 12 bases in between. Germline CDR1 is SNHLY and CDR2 is FYNNEI. The CDR3 totals 14 residues. CDR3 bases: TGTGCCAGCTGTAGGGACGGTAGCACAGATACGCAGTATTTT. It codes for CASCRDGSTDTQYF.

The J gene is TRBJ2-7, the V gene TRBV11-2, with TRBD1 as a possible D gene (6 bases). In germline, CDR1 is SGHAT, CDR2 FQNNGV. CDR3 length equals 15 residues. V was clipped by 1 base and J by 0 bases, with 10 bases between them. CDR3 sequence reads: CASSLAGTFSYEQYF. The CDR3 DNA reads TGTGCCAGCAGCTTAGCCGGGACATTCTCCTACGAGCAGTACTTC.

The chain links TRBV28 to TRBJ1-1; 11 bases match TRBD1. This CDR3 is built from 14 residues. The V segment lost 6 bases and the J segment 11 bases; nucleotides outside the gene matches: 11. From germline, CDR1 is MDHEN and CDR2 SYDVKM. The CDR3 nucleotides read TGTGCCAGCAGCCCTTCTAGGGACAGGGGGACGGCTTTCTTT. It is translated as CASSPSRDRGTAFF.

The rearrangement joins TRBV6-6 to TRBJ2-3; D not certain. The CDR3 runs 15 residues. CDR1 and CDR2 from the germline V gene are MNHNY and SVGAGI (reference sequence). Trimming stripped 4 bases from V and 2 bases from J, with 13 bases between. The CDR3 reads CASSSQRHATDTQYF. Here the CDR3 DNA reads TGTGCCAGCAGTTCCCAGCGCCATGCCACAGATACGCAGTATTTT.

CDR3 sequence: CSAPRTGGSDTQYF. CDR3 bases: TGCAGCGCCCCCCGGACAGGGGGCTCAGATACGCAGTATTTT. V is TRBV29-1 and J is TRBJ2-3, with 11 bases aligning to TRBD1. This CDR3 has 14 amino acids. V was clipped by 7 bases and J by 4 bases; unmatched bases: 7. CDR1 is SQVTM, CDR2 ANQGSEA, per germline.

V gene TRBV14 combines with J gene TRBJ1-3; D unresolved. CDR3 length equals 15 residues. V lost 0 bases and J lost 2, with 8 bases in between. CDR1 and CDR2 from the germline V gene are SGHDN and FVKESK. The CDR3 nucleotides are TGTGCCAGCAGCCAAGACCCCACCACTGGAAACACCATATATTTT. It yields the protein CASSQDPTTGNTIYF.

The chain has TRBV2 and TRBJ2-7, with D possibly TRBD1 on 5 matching bases. CDR1 is SNHLY and CDR2 is FYNNEI in the germline V gene. V lost 0 bases and J lost 3, with 9 bases in between. The CDR3 has 14 residues. The CDR3 region has the DNA TGTGCCAGCAGTGAAGCGGCCAGGGTCTACGAGCAGTACTTC. The encoded protein is CASSEAARVYEQYF.

The V gene is TRBV7-2, the J gene TRBJ1-2; TRBD1 agrees at 10 bases. CDR3 length equals 15 residues. From germline, CDR1 is SGHTA and CDR2 FQGNSA. Germline trimming cut 5 bases from V and 7 bases from J; bases unmatched to any gene: 10. This CDR3 is CASSRLGTGAVGYTF. The DNA of the CDR3 is TGTGCCAGCAGCCGACTCGGGACAGGGGCCGTTGGCTACACCTTC.

CDR3: CASSLGAATEAFF. Written as DNA, the CDR3 is TGTGCCAGCAGCCTAGGGGCAGCCACTGAAGCTTTCTTT. The chain recombines TRBV11-2 with TRBJ1-1; a possible D gene is TRBD1 (5 bases). With 5 bases removed from V and 4 bases from J, the gap between germline ends came to 11 bases. Looked up from germline, CDR1 is SGHAT and CDR2 is FQNNGV. The CDR3 consists of 13 residues.

The chain recombines TRBV19 with TRBJ1-3, with unresolved D. Deletions cut 11 bases from V and 2 bases from J, with 13 bases between. CDR1 and CDR2 from the germline V gene are LNHDA and SQIVND (reference sequence). The CDR3 has 13 amino acids. The CDR3, as DNA: TGTGCCGGATCAGAGACTCCTGGAAACACCATATATTTT. As protein: CAGSETPGNTIYF.

The chain uses TRBV25-1 and TRBJ1-4; D gene uncertain. The length of the CDR3 is 17 residues. Germline lookup yields CDR1 MGHDK and CDR2 SYGVNS. Trimming removed 3 bases at V and 0 bases at J, with 14 bases between. The chain's CDR3 is CASSDPTNGATNEKLFF. The DNA for the CDR3 is TGTGCCAGCAGTGACCCCACCAATGGGGCAACTAATGAAAAACTGTTTTTT.

This chain joins TRBV5-1 and TRBJ2-1; a possible D gene is TRBD1 (5 bases). The germline V gene has CDR1 SGHRS and CDR2 YFSETQ. Trimming pared 0 bases from V and 11 bases from J, leaving 15 bases between. The CDR3 consists of 14 residues. The CDR3 coding sequence is TGCGCCAGCAGCTTGGCCGCTGGTGCAGGGAAGCAGTTCTTC. Residues: CASSLAAGAGKQFF.

CDR3 sequence (DNA): TGTGCCAGCAGTACCTCCGGGACAGGGGGGACACCCCTCCACTTT. This sequence encodes CASSTSGTGGTPLHF. The chain couples TRBV6-5 to TRBJ1-6; 11 bases fit TRBD1. This CDR3 has 15 amino acids. Trimming at V came to 5 bases and at J to 11 bases, leaving 8 bases not matched to a gene. Germline V gene sequence: CDR1 MNHEY, CDR2 SVGAGI.

The chain has TRBV28 and TRBJ1-3; TRBD1 matches 9 bases. The CDR3 totals 15 residues. The germline gives CDR1 MDHEN, CDR2 SYDVKM. V trimming: 5 bases; J trimming: 4 bases; junction bases outside the gene matches: 6. The CDR3 spells CASSLQGALGNTIYF. CDR3 nucleotides: TGTGCCAGCAGTCTACAGGGGGCGCTCGGAAACACCATATATTTT.

This clone appeared a few times. This sequence joins TRBV5-1 and TRBJ2-1; 7 bases align to TRBD1. V lost 2 bases, J lost 2 bases, and 7 bases stayed unmatched. Germline CDR1 and CDR2: SGHRS and YFSETQ. This CDR3 spans 16 amino acids. The CDR3 DNA reads as TGCGCCAGCAGCTTACCGACAGGGAGCGCCTACAATGAGCAGTTCTTC. This encodes CASSLPTGSAYNEQFF. Full variable domain (outside the CDR3, taken from reference TRBV5-1 and TRBJ2-1): KAGVTQTPRYLIKTRGQQVTLSCSPISGHRSVSWYQQTPGQGLQFLFEYFSETQRNKGNFPGRFSGRQFSNSRSEMNVSTLELGDSALYLCASSLPTGSAYNEQFFGPGTRLTVL.

To note about this clone: Germline and junction disagree at one end, which may indicate a read error. The chain links TRBV4-3 to TRBJ1-2, with D possibly being TRBD1 (6 bases). CDR3 length: 11 residues. Germline CDR1 LGHNA, CDR2 YSLEER. CDR3 residues: CASTQGTGYTF. Here the CDR3 DNA reads TGCGCCAGCACCCAAGGGACAGGCTACACCTTC.

The J gene is TRBJ2-3, the V gene TRBV2, with D unresolved. Germline lookup yields CDR1 SNHLY and CDR2 FYNNEI. This CDR3 has 11 residues. The germline V and J ends were trimmed by 6 bases and 2 bases, with 3 bases remaining between them. CDR3 loop: CASSYTDTQYF. CDR3 nucleotide sequence: TGTGCCAGCAGCTACACAGATACGCAGTATTTT.

The chain joins TRBV14 to TRBJ2-5; D perhaps matches TRBD1 (5 bases). This CDR3 has 15 amino acids. The ends were cut back, 0 bases at V and 5 bases at J, with 13 bases in the middle. CDR1 is SGHDN and CDR2 is FVKESK in the germline V gene. This CDR3 reads CASSQDRVLGETQYF. As DNA, the CDR3 is TGTGCCAGCAGCCAAGACAGGGTTCTGGGGGAGACCCAGTACTTC.

The genes are TRBV11-1 and TRBJ2-1; 7 bases align to TRBD1. The germline V gene has CDR1 SGHAT and CDR2 FQDESV (reference sequence). V gave up 4 bases and J gave up 4 bases; unmatched junction bases: 7. CDR3 length: 15 residues. CDR3 bases: TGTGCCAGCAGCTCGACCGGGACAGTATACAATGAGCAGTTCTTC. Protein sequence: CASSSTGTVYNEQFF.

The chain has TRBV6-5 and TRBJ2-2; possibly TRBD1 or TRBD2 for D (5 bases each). The CDR3 consists of 16 residues. In germline, CDR1 is MNHEY, CDR2 SVGAGI. Trimming removed 2 bases from V and 5 bases from J, with 15 bases in between. CDR3 coding DNA: TGTGCCAGCAGTTACGAAGGGACGCGACTTACCGGGGAGCTGTTTTTT. It specifies CASSYEGTRLTGELFF.

This chain links TRBV5-8 with TRBJ1-2, with D perhaps matching TRBD1 (5 bases). V was trimmed by 3 bases and J by 0 bases, leaving 9 bases between them. CDR1 is SGHTS and CDR2 is YDEGEE in the germline V gene. This CDR3 comprises 14 residues. The CDR3 DNA reads as TGTGCCAGCAGCTATCAGGGCCCTAACTATGGCTACACCTTC. As protein: CASSYQGPNYGYTF. Variable domain in full (rest from reference TRBV5-8 and TRBJ1-2): EAGVTQSPTHLIKTRGQQATLRCSPISGHTSVYWYQQALGLGLQFLLWYDEGEERNRGNFPPRFSGRQFPNYSSELNVNALELEDSALYLCASSYQGPNYGYTFGSGTRLTVV.

The V and J genes are TRBV10-3 and TRBJ2-1; TRBD2 aligns across 13 bases. The CDR3 is 15 residues long. Per the germline V gene, CDR1 is ENHRY and CDR2 is SYGVKD. V lost 6 bases, J lost 10 bases, and 9 bases stayed unmatched. In DNA form, the CDR3 reads TGTGCCATCAGCCCCAGGACTAGCGGGAGCTTGGAGCAGTTCTTC. This sequence encodes CAISPRTSGSLEQFF.

This clone has only one observation. CDR3: CASRSRQAAGSEAFF. Written as DNA, the CDR3 is TGTGCCAGTAGATCTAGACAGGCAGCAGGATCTGAAGCTTTCTTT. The V and J genes are TRBV19 and TRBJ1-1, with D tentatively TRBD1 (6 bases). Germline V gives CDR1 LNHDA, CDR2 SQIVND (reference sequence). The CDR3 covers 15 residues. V dropped 6 bases and J dropped 6 bases, with 20 bases sitting between them. The full variable domain, with the rest looked up from reference TRBV19 and TRBJ1-1, is DGGITQSPKYLFRKEGQNVTLSCEQNLNHDAMYWYRQDPGQGLRLIYYSQIVNDFQKGDIAEGYSVSREKKESFPLTVTSAQKNPTAFYLCASRSRQAAGSEAFFGQGTRLTVV.

This chain connects TRBV11-2 to TRBJ1-1; D is ambiguous. V lost 0 bases and J 6 bases, leaving 11 bases between the germline ends. Germline V gene data show CDR1 as SGHAT and CDR2 as FQNNGV. The CDR3 has 14 amino acids. CDR3 in amino acids: CASSLEVAPAEAFF. For the CDR3, the DNA is TGTGCCAGCAGCTTAGAGGTCGCGCCCGCTGAAGCTTTCTTT. Complete variable domain (other parts from reference TRBV11-2 and TRBJ1-1): EAGVAQSPRYKIIEKRQSVAFWCNPISGHATLYWYQQILGQGPKLLIQFQNNGVVDDSQLPKDRFSAERLKGVDSTLKIQPAKLEDSAVYLCASSLEVAPAEAFFGQGTRLTVV.

The chain links TRBV27 to TRBJ2-1, with TRBD2 matching 9 bases. This CDR3 comprises 15 residues. Germline trimming cut 8 bases from V and 2 bases from J; bases unmatched to any gene: 7. Germline-derived CDR1 and CDR2 are MNHEY and SMNVEV (reference sequence). The CDR3 bases are TGTGCCAGCCGTCGAAGCGGGGGGACCTACAATGAGCAGTTCTTC. It encodes CASRRSGGTYNEQFF.

In its sample, this clone was seen a few times. The chain couples TRBV28 to TRBJ2-5; 7 nucleotides line up with TRBD2. The CDR3 runs 15 residues. V lost 8 bases to trimming and J lost 1 base; unmatched junction nucleotides: 10. CDR1 is MDHEN and CDR2 is SYDVKM in the germline V gene. Here the CDR3 reads CASGLGGSAQETQYF. As DNA, the CDR3 is TGTGCCAGCGGGTTGGGCGGGAGTGCCCAAGAGACCCAGTACTTC.